Each of the 12 T cell receptor beta chains below was sequenced from the same sample in a study of shared clonotypes between healthy human individuals. The assay was immunoSEQ multiplex PCR, and TCRdb's table has in-frame clones only and misses some. The sample includes about 340,000 clones, around 67% of them seen just once. The sequenced sample consisted of memory CD4+ T cells sorted from blood. This sample's subset: CD45RA-negative fraction. The receptor set was obtained from a man aged 30-40 years in good health.

This clone was seen a handful of times. The genes are TRBV6-1 and TRBJ1-1, with D perhaps TRBD1 (5 bases). The length of the CDR3 is 14 residues. V lost 8 bases and J 4 bases, leaving 17 bases between the germline ends. The germline CDR1 and CDR2 sequences are MNHNS and SASEGT. The CDR3 loop is CASSLRGWGTEAFF. In DNA form, the CDR3 reads TGTGCCAGCTCCCTCCGGGGCTGGGGCACTGAAGCTTTCTTT.

As DNA, the CDR3 is TGTGCCAGCAGCCAAGAGGGGGCCGGTGGCTACACCTTC. It encodes CASSQEGAGGYTF. The chain employs TRBV4-2 and TRBJ1-2; D may be TRBD1 (6 bases). V lost 0 bases and J lost 7, with 9 bases in between. CDR1 and CDR2 from the germline V gene are LGHNA and YNFKEQ. The length of the CDR3 is 13 residues.

This clone has a handful of counts. The sample contains more than one DNA sequence encoding this CDR3. The rearrangement uses TRBV7-2 and TRBJ2-7; possibly TRBD2 for D (6 bases). Germline V CDR1 and CDR2: SGHTA, FQGNSA. The V and J ends lost 5 bases and 7 bases respectively, with 15 bases between them. The CDR3 has 13 residues. CDR3 nucleotide sequence: TGTGCCAGCAGCCCCAGACCGGGAGATGAGCAGTACTTC. It specifies CASSPRPGDEQYF.

This chain connects TRBV10-2 to TRBJ2-3; maybe TRBD1 (5 bases). The germline V gene has CDR1 WSHSY and CDR2 SAAADI. Trimming left V 5 bases short and J 5 bases short, with 8 bases between. This CDR3 comprises 12 residues. The CDR3 DNA reads TGCGCCAGCAGTTTAACAGGAGATACGCAGTATTTT. Its protein is CASSLTGDTQYF.

This clone was picked up one time. The chain couples TRBV6-5 to TRBJ2-7; TRBD1 matches at 7 bases. Per the germline V gene, CDR1 is MNHEY and CDR2 is SVGAGI. V lost 6 bases and J lost 0; bases outside the gene matches: 8. This CDR3 has 15 residues. The CDR3 DNA sequence: TGTGCCAGCAGAGGACAGGCCCCACTCTCCTACGAGCAGTACTTC. Translation gives CASRGQAPLSYEQYF.

J is TRBJ1-4 and V is TRBV15; D might be TRBD1 (5 bases). The CDR3 loop spans 12 amino acids. V lost 8 bases and J lost 5, with 9 bases in between. Germline CDR1 LNHNV, CDR2 YYDKDF (reference sequence). The CDR3 DNA reads TGTGCCACCCGACGGGGCAATGAAAAACTGTTTTTT. This gives the protein CATRRGNEKLFF.

The V call is TRBV2, the J call TRBJ1-2, with D possibly being TRBD1 (5 bases). This CDR3 is 14 amino acids long. Germline V gene lookup returns CDR1 SNHLY and CDR2 FYNNEI. V lost 7 bases and J 3 bases, leaving 15 bases between the germline ends. Here the CDR3 DNA reads TGTGCCAGCACCCTTCGCCAGGGAGACTATGGCTACACCTTC. Protein product: CASTLRQGDYGYTF.

The DNA of the CDR3 is TGTGCCAGCAGCCAAGATTTAGACAGTGAGCAGTACTTC. The encoded protein is CASSQDLDSEQYF. V gene TRBV14 combines with J gene TRBJ2-7, with D perhaps TRBD1 (5 bases). The CDR3 extends over 13 amino acids. Trimming stripped 0 bases from V and 7 bases from J, with 10 bases between. The germline V gene has CDR1 SGHDN and CDR2 FVKESK.

On this clone: The junction differs from germline at one of its ends, possibly a read error. The chain couples TRBV29-1 to TRBJ2-4; 8 bases fit TRBD1. The CDR3 length is 12 residues. The germline V gene has CDR1 SQVTM and CDR2 ANQGSEA. The CDR3 spells CSVADLTGETVF. The CDR3 DNA is TGCAGCGTAGCCGACCTGACAGGGGAGACAGTCTTC. Together with reference TRBV29-1 and TRBJ2-4, the CDR3 gives the full variable domain: SAVISQKPSRDICQRGTSLTIQCQVDSQVTMMFWYRQQPGQSLTLIATANQGSEATYESGFVIDKFPISRPNLTFSTLTVSNMSPEDSSIYLCSVADLTGETVFGAGTRLSVL.

A note on this clone: Other DNA sequences from this sample encode an identical CDR3 as well. The chain is built from TRBV2 and TRBJ1-5; weak D call: TRBD1 (5 bases). V was cut by 7 bases and J by 0 bases, with 13 bases left in between. The CDR3 length is 15 residues. Per the germline V gene, CDR1 is SNHLY and CDR2 is FYNNEI. CDR3 amino acids: CASTPEGFSNQPQHF. The CDR3 coding sequence is TGTGCCAGCACCCCTGAGGGGTTTAGCAATCAGCCCCAGCATTTT.

This rearrangement joins TRBV7-9 to TRBJ2-5; D perhaps matches TRBD1 (5 bases). Germline loops: CDR1 SEHNR, CDR2 FQNEAQ (reference sequence). There are 16 residues in the CDR3. Deletions cut 5 bases from V and 0 bases from J, with 16 bases between. CDR3 DNA sequence: TGTGCCAGCAGCCTTATACCCGACAGTAACCAAGAGACCCAGTACTTC. Amino acids: CASSLIPDSNQETQYF.

CDR3 bases: TGTGCCAGCAGCCCCCTAGCGTCCACCGGGGAGCTGTTTTTT. It yields the protein CASSPLASTGELFF. This chain connects TRBV5-4 to TRBJ2-2; D possibly corresponds to TRBD2 (6 bases). Trimming cost V 4 bases and J 4 bases, with 11 bases left between them. The germline CDR1 and CDR2 sequences are SGHNT and YYREEE (reference sequence). The CDR3 extends over 14 amino acids.